This T cell receptor (beta chain) originates from a study of blood T cells in healthy people across ages (dated by TCRdb to between 2014 and 2017). Regarding the research as a whole: In model experiments, template switching captured roughly one uniquely barcoded TCR beta cDNA molecule for every two T cells. Age-related changes in TCR beta repertoire diversity were measured in the study by deep sequencing normalized with unique cDNA molecular identifiers. The donors were divided into four age groups: young (average around 15 years), middle-aged (almost 40), aged (approximately 62) and long-lived (roughly 88). To avoid experimental bias, donors of different ages were distributed randomly across sequencing lanes. Using the same blood draw, the study looked at two additional independent replicas of 1 million unique cDNA reads for two donors, one aged 18 to 30 and the other aged 80 or older. What the work shows at the level of the full study, not this receptor alone: The CMV infection status of donors was not known, potentially confounding age-related changes in expanded clonotypes. A strong correlation was found between observed TCR beta diversity and the percentage of naive T cells measured by flow cytometry. Total diversity estimates from one million sequenced T cells were considered lower bounds and underestimates. Compared with the aged group, the long-lived group had more naive CD4+ T cells, fewer expanded clones and increased TCR diversity, a pattern suggesting age selection. As age increased, observed TCR beta diversity per million T cells dropped in a roughly linear way, and a significant reduction was already evident by age about 36. Because profiling used bulk unsorted PBMCs, naive and antigen-experienced compartments could not be compared conclusively.

The germline V gene (reference sequence) sets CDR1 to DFQATT and CDR2 to SNEGSKA. For this chain, trimming is 5 bases at the V end and 4 bases at the J end, and the number of junction bases without a gene match is 3. The CDR3 sequence holds 13 residues, the cysteine and phenylalanine included. Only the CDR3 portion is preserved as DNA: 39 bases, with reading frame beginning at the first base. Receptor libraries were prepared by 5' RACE. TCRdb names Illumina HiSeq 2500 as the instrument used. A second PCR of roughly 7 to 11 cycles was performed with a sample-barcoded 5' primer and a J-beta primer mix. A unique molecular identifier was introduced onto each TCR beta cDNA molecule by a template-switch 5' adaptor carrying 12 random nucleotides. Each sample yielded at least 2.5 million CDR3-containing paired-end reads. All of the RNA was converted into first-strand cDNA using the Mint cDNA synthesis kit, with a TRBC-specific oligonucleotide serving as the primer. All cDNA was treated with uracil-DNA glycosylase and then went through a first 18-cycle PCR with the universal primers M1SS and BC2_uni_R. The source study handled its data this way. For normalization, 1 million high-quality reads were randomly selected from each sample, with every read carrying a distinct molecular identifier. Instead of being binned into consensus sequences, reads with shared molecular identifiers were discarded. CDR3 identification, clonotype clustering and error correction used MiTCR with a Q25 quality threshold and the strictest error-elimination algorithm. A nonparametric unseen species model with Euler transformation was used to estimate a lower bound on total TCR beta diversity. Through fastp at Q25 and MiXCR, TCRdb rebuilt clones from the public reads, retaining in-frame beta chains. Records with the same CDR3 protein are collapsed into one entry carrying the most frequent genes and DNA. None of the V and J calls come from the authors' own analysis; TCRdb made them. The table for this sample lists about 1,500,000 distinct CDR3 sequences; roughly 27% of them were counted only once. The biggest ten clones account for 7.7% of the sample.

Details on this clonotype: Its antigen specificity is not known. Per-base qualities were not stored, and no clone one base away is much larger.

The roughly 39 donors, aged about 6 to 95 years, were systemically healthy Caucasian individuals from Russia. Each donor gave approximately 9.3 milliliters of peripheral blood, collected into EDTA-treated Vacutainer tubes. Ficoll-Paque density-gradient centrifugation was used to isolate PBMCs, with at least 7 million obtained per sample. Trizol reagent was used to extract total RNA from the PBMCs, yielding at least 5.5 micrograms per sample. For every donor, an aliquot of PBMCs went through flow cytometry to measure the percentages of naive CD45RAhigh/CD27high T cells. Sequenced material: blood. Rearrangement joined TRBV20-1 to TRBJ2-2, with 8 bases matching TRBD2. This TCR derives from a woman aged 30 to 39 in good health. The DNA reads as follows: TGCAGTGCTCGGGGGGGCTCCACCGGGGAGCTGTTTTTT. Protein translation: CSARGGSTGELFF.